These 23 T cell receptor beta chains share one sample of origin, sequenced in a study of metastatic and nonmetastatic thyroid tumors. No patient received treatment before thyroid surgery. TCRdb recomputed clones from the PCR reads via MiXCR. The top ten hold approximately 3.5% of the sample, which has some 25,000 clones, around 14% seen once. Material for sequencing was blood. All receptors derive from a female donor with papillary thyroid cancer or a benign thyroid nodule (not recorded which). Some clones in this sample may be carry-over from other donors' samples.

The genes are TRBV7-9 and TRBJ1-1, with D hard to call. Trimming left V 4 bases short and J 5 bases short, with 5 bases between. This CDR3 comprises 11 residues. CDR1 and CDR2 from the germline V gene are SEHNR and FQNEAQ (reference sequence). The CDR3 protein is CASSSSTEAFF. CDR3 nucleotides: TGTGCCAGCAGCTCCAGTACTGAAGCTTTCTTT.

This clone was counted at least ten times. The chain recombines TRBV20-1 with TRBJ1-5; 9 bases agree with TRBD1. CDR1 and CDR2 (germline): DFQATT, SNEGSKA (reference sequence). V lost 5 bases, J lost 3 bases, and 5 bases stayed unmatched. The CDR3 runs 14 residues. The CDR3 spells CSASGTGPNQPQHF. For the CDR3, the DNA is TGCAGTGCTTCCGGGACAGGGCCCAATCAGCCCCAGCATTTT.

This clone was detected many times. The chain has TRBV6-1 and TRBJ2-2, with D perhaps TRBD1 (6 bases). This CDR3 region has 14 residues. The germline gives CDR1 MNHNS, CDR2 SASEGT. Trimming removed 7 bases from V and 3 bases from J, with 12 bases in between. The CDR3 coding sequence is TGTGCCAGCAAGACGGACAGTGACACCGGGGAGCTGTTTTTT. It specifies CASKTDSDTGELFF.

This clone was seen repeatedly, ten times or more. The rearrangement joins TRBV27 to TRBJ2-7; 8 nucleotides align to TRBD1. J lost 11 bases, V lost 8 bases, and 11 bases had no gene match. Per germline, CDR1 MNHEY and CDR2 SMNVEV (reference sequence). The CDR3 runs 12 residues. The CDR3 nucleotides read TGTGCCAGCTCCAGGACAGGGCAAAGGGAGTACTTC. Residues: CASSRTGQREYF.

This clone has a handful of counts. One end of the junction is discordant with germline, which a read error may explain. This chain connects TRBV12-3 or TRBV12-4 to TRBJ1-4; D is possibly TRBD1 (5 bases). The CDR3 covers 16 residues. The CDR3 nucleotides are TGTGCCAGCATCCCCAGCAGGGTTCCTTCGGGGGAAAAGCTGTTTTTT. Its protein is CASIPSRVPSGEKLFF.

This clone is medium-sized. The V call is TRBV6-5, the J call TRBJ2-1, with TRBD2 identical over 7 bases. The CDR3 sequence is 17 residues long. The V gene's germline CDR1 is MNHEY and CDR2 SVGAGI. V lost 2 bases, J lost 5 bases, and 12 bases stayed unmatched. This CDR3 reads CASSYKGVGREHNEQFF. The CDR3, as DNA: TGTGCCAGCAGTTACAAAGGTGTGGGGCGGGAGCACAATGAGCAGTTCTTC.

This clone came up once. V and J are TRBV30 and TRBJ1-6; D gene unclear. V gave up 4 bases and J gave up 6 bases, with 10 bases separating them. The germline V gene has CDR1 GTSNPN and CDR2 SVGIG (reference sequence). The CDR3 runs to 13 residues. The CDR3 DNA reads as TGTGCCTGGAATGGGAATAGTAATTCACCCCTCCACTTT. Amino acid sequence: CAWNGNSNSPLHF.

Many counts were recorded for this clone. The chain couples TRBV7-2 to TRBJ1-1; no definite D call. Trimming left V 1 base short and J 10 bases short, with 13 bases between. Germline loops: CDR1 SGHTA, CDR2 FQGNSA. The CDR3 runs 13 residues. The CDR3 bases are TGTGCCAGCAGCTTAGACGGCCAGAAGGTAGCTTTCTTT. Encoded protein: CASSLDGQKVAFF.

This clone came up many times. The rearrangement joins TRBV6-1 to TRBJ2-1; TRBD1 aligns across 8 bases. CDR1 and CDR2 from the germline V gene are MNHNS and SASEGT. The length of the CDR3 is 14 residues. Trimming removed 2 bases from V and 13 bases from J; junction bases left unmatched: 10. CDR3 sequence: CASSESGGADNQFF. The CDR3 region has the DNA TGTGCCAGCAGTGAATCAGGGGGCGCGGATAATCAGTTCTTC.

This clone was detected ten times or more. This chain links TRBV3-1 with TRBJ1-6, with D uncertain. Germline V lookup: CDR1 LGHDT, CDR2 YNNKEL (reference sequence). This CDR3 region has 14 residues. Trimming removed 4 bases from V and 6 bases from J, with 10 bases in between. The CDR3 sequence: CASSLGRTNSPLHF. DNA for the CDR3: TGTGCCAGCAGCCTGGGGAGAACTAATTCACCCCTCCACTTT.

This clone was recorded at least ten times. The CDR3 nucleotides are TGTGCCAGCAGTTCGACCGGGACAGGGGGCCGAAAGACCCAGTACTTC. Amino acid sequence: CASSSTGTGGRKTQYF. This sequence joins TRBV27 and TRBJ2-5, with 12 positions matching TRBD1. The junction had 9 bases not matched to a gene; V was cut back by 4 bases and J by 6 bases. Per germline, CDR1 MNHEY and CDR2 SMNVEV (reference sequence). This CDR3 is built from 16 residues.

The chain recombines TRBV27 with TRBJ2-7, with 8 nucleotides matching TRBD2. The germline V gene has CDR1 MNHEY and CDR2 SMNVEV (reference sequence). V shed 10 bases and J 0 bases; nucleotides not matched to a gene: 8. CDR3 length: 14 residues. This CDR3 is CATTGLVDSYEQYF. The DNA of the CDR3 is TGTGCCACCACGGGACTAGTAGACTCCTACGAGCAGTACTTC.

This clone was seen many times. The V call is TRBV6-2 or TRBV6-3, the J call TRBJ2-4, with D possibly matching TRBD1 (6 bases). Germline CDR1 MNHEY, CDR2 SVGEGT. This CDR3 is built from 14 residues. Trimming stripped 7 bases from V and 1 base from J, with 11 bases between. The chain's CDR3 is CASTVTGAKNIQYF. The CDR3 DNA reads as TGTGCCAGCACCGTAACAGGGGCCAAAAACATTCAGTACTTC.

This clone was detected once. No conserved phenylalanine or tryptophan is present at the end of the CDR3, so a read error is the likely explanation. This chain links TRBV20-1 with TRBJ1-5; D call uncertain. The CDR3 contains 12 residues. Germline CDR1 and CDR2: DFQATT and SNEGSKA (reference sequence). Trimming took off 3 bases at V and 6 bases at J, with 9 bases between the two ends. The CDR3 DNA follows: TGCAGTGCTAGCGGACCGGGTCAGCCCCAGCATCTT. Translated, it gives CSASGPGQPQHL.

Many counts were recorded for this clone. The genes are TRBV15 and TRBJ2-1; D perhaps matches TRBD2 (5 bases). Deletions cut 3 bases from V and 3 bases from J, with 6 bases between. CDR1 LNHNV and CDR2 YYDKDF come from the germline V gene (reference sequence). This CDR3 is built from 13 residues. CDR3: CATSSGIYNEQFF. The CDR3 DNA reads as TGTGCCACCAGCAGCGGGATCTACAATGAGCAGTTCTTC.

This clone was detected ten times or more. This may come from a read error, since a much larger clone is one base off. J is TRBJ2-1 and V is TRBV9; tentative D call: TRBD2 (8 bases). This CDR3 spans 16 amino acids. Germline V gene sequence: CDR1 SGDLS, CDR2 YYNGEE. CDR3 sequence: CAGSPREGAAYNEQFF. As DNA, the CDR3 is TGTGCCGGCAGCCCACGGGAGGGGGCCGCCTACAATGAGCAGTTCTTC.

There are many counts of this clone. CDR3 amino acids: CASTVRRASGSINEQFF. As DNA, the CDR3 is TGTGCCAGCACCGTTAGGCGGGCTAGCGGGAGTATTAATGAGCAGTTCTTC. The chain combines TRBV6-2 or TRBV6-3 with TRBJ2-1; 10 nucleotides align to TRBD2. Unmatched junction bases numbered 16, after V lost 7 bases and J lost 7 bases. In germline, CDR1 is MNHEY, CDR2 SVGEGT. This CDR3 comprises 17 residues.

This clone was detected a few times. V and J are TRBV7-8 and TRBJ2-2; no clear D gene. The V and J ends lost 2 bases and 5 bases respectively, with 0 bases between them. The germline gives CDR1 SGHVS, CDR2 FQNEAQ. CDR3 length: 11 amino acids. DNA for the CDR3: TGTGCCAGCAGCTTAACCGGGGAGCTGTTTTTT. Translating gives CASSLTGELFF.

In its sample, this clone was seen many times. The chain recombines TRBV7-2 with TRBJ2-2; a weak D match, TRBD2 (5 bases). V shed 0 bases and J shed 4 bases, with 9 bases lying between them. The CDR3 loop spans 15 amino acids. The germline V gene encodes CDR1 SGHTA and CDR2 FQGNSA. In DNA form, the CDR3 reads TGTGCCAGCAGCTTAGCGAGGACTTCCACCGGGGAGCTGTTTTTT. Translation gives CASSLARTSTGELFF.

This clone was seen at least ten times. J is TRBJ1-5 and V is TRBV28, with no clear D. The CDR3 spans 12 residues. Trimming left V 8 bases short and J 9 bases short, with 14 bases between. CDR1 and CDR2 from the germline V gene are MDHEN and SYDVKM. CDR3 sequence reads: CASASQSRPQHF. In DNA, the CDR3 is TGTGCCAGCGCTAGTCAGTCTAGGCCCCAGCATTTT.

This clone came up many times. The rearrangement links TRBV6-2 or TRBV6-3 to TRBJ1-1; a weak D match, TRBD1 (5 bases). The V gene lost 7 bases and the J gene lost 0 bases, with 9 bases spanning the gap. CDR1 is MNHEY and CDR2 is SVGEGT in the germline V gene. The CDR3 is 13 amino acids. The CDR3 nucleotides read TGTGCCAGCAAGGACACGCTGAACACTGAAGCTTTCTTT. It encodes CASKDTLNTEAFF.

The chain links TRBV5-1 to TRBJ1-3; no definite D call. The germline V gene encodes CDR1 SGHRS and CDR2 YFSETQ. V gave up 0 bases and J gave up 0 bases, with 7 bases separating them. The length of the CDR3 is 15 residues. The CDR3 DNA reads TGCGCCAGCAGCTTGGACAACCACTCTGGAAACACCATATATTTT. Protein: CASSLDNHSGNTIYF.

This clone was counted at least ten times. The rearrangement links TRBV2 to TRBJ2-2; D possibly corresponds to TRBD1 (6 bases). Germline CDR1 and CDR2: SNHLY and FYNNEI. V lost 7 bases and J 0 bases, leaving 9 bases between the germline ends. This CDR3 comprises 14 residues. The CDR3 nucleotides are TGTGCCAGCAAAGAGGGGGCGAACACCGGGGAGCTGTTTTTT. Encoded protein: CASKEGANTGELFF.